A single count supports the clone carrying this TCR beta chain. This specimen belongs to a study of blood T cell repertoires in COVID-19. This table comes from immunoSEQ multiplex PCR, and its TCRdb copy is limited to in-frame clones, with some not included. This table has fewer than 200,000 clones, around 87% appearing once. The junction had 4 bases not matched to a gene; V was cut back by 5 bases and J by 0 bases. The CDR3 is 14 amino acids. Germline V gene data show CDR1 as PRHDT and CDR2 as FYEKMQ (reference sequence). Sequences were obtained from peripheral blood. The chain couples TRBV13 to TRBJ2-7; 7 nucleotides align to TRBD1. This clonotype was obtained from a man between 35 and 55 years old with active or convalescent COVID-19. CDR3 amino acids: CASSLTGASYEQYF. DNA for the CDR3: TGTGCCAGCAGCCTCACAGGGGCCTCCTACGAGCAGTACTTC.